The clone carrying this T cell receptor (beta chain) was seen repeatedly, ten times or more. CDR3 length: 14 amino acids. Trimming pared 5 bases from V and 1 base from J, leaving 7 bases between. CDR1 is SGDLS and CDR2 is YYNGEE in the germline V gene. This sample stems from a study of T cells in Graves' hyperthyroidism and ophthalmopathy. What was amplified from RNA transcripts were TCR beta CDR3 regions. The study used the HTBI primer set for a first-round RT-PCR of the TCR CDR3. TCRdb reanalysed the multiplex PCR reads using MiXCR and keeps one entry per CDR3 protein. The data hold 800,000 or so distinct CDR3 sequences, with about 38% observed a single time. Based on clinical symptoms, serum thyroxine and TRAb, thyroid ultrasound and orbital computed tomography, diagnoses were reached.

The sequence came from a man between 18 and 35 years old with Graves' hyperthyroidism. The genes are TRBV9 and TRBJ2-6; D gene uncertain. The sequencing input was blood. CDR3 in DNA: TGTGCCAGCAGTGTGGAATCTGGGGCCAACGTCCTGACTTTC. Translating gives CASSVESGANVLTF.